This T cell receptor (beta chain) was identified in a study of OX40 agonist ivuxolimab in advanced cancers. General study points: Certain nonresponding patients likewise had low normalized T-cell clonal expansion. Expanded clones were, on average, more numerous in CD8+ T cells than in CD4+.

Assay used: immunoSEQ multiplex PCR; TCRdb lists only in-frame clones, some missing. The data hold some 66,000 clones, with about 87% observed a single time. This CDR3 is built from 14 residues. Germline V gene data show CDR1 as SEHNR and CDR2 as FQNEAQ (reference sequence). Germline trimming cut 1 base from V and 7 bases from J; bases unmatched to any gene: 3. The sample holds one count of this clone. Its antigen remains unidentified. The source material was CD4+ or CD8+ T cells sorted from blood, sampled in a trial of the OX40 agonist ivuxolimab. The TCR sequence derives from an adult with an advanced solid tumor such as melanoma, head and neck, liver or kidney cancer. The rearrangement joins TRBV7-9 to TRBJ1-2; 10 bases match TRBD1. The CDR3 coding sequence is TGTGCCAGCAGCTTAGAGGACAGGGGGTTTGGCTACACCTTC. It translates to CASSLEDRGFGYTF.